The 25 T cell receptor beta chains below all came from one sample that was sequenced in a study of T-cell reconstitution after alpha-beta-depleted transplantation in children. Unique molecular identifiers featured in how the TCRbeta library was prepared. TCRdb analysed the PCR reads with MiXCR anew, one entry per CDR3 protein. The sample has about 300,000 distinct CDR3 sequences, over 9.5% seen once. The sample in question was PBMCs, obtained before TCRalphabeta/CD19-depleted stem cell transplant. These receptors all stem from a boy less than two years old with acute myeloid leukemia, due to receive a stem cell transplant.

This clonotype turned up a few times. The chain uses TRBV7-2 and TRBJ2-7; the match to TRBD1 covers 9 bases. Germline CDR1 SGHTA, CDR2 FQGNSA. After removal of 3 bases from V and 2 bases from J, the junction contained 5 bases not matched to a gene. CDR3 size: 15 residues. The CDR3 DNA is TGTGCCAGCAGCTTCTTAAGACAGGGGGCCTACGAGCAGTACTTC. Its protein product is CASSFLRQGAYEQYF.

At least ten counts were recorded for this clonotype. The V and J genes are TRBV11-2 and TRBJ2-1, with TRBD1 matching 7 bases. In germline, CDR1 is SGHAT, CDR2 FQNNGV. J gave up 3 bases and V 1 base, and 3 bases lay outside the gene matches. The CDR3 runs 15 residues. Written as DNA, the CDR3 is TGTGCCAGCAGCTTAGGGGCAGGGGGCTACAATGAGCAGTTCTTC. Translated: CASSLGAGGYNEQFF. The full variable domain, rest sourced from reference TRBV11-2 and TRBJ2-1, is EAGVAQSPRYKIIEKRQSVAFWCNPISGHATLYWYQQILGQGPKLLIQFQNNGVVDDSQLPKDRFSAERLKGVDSTLKIQPAKLEDSAVYLCASSLGAGGYNEQFFGPGTRLTVL.

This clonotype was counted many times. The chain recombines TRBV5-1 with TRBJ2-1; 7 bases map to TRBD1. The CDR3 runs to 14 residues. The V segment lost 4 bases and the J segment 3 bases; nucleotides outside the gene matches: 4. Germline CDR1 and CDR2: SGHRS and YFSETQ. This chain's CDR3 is CASSPQGIYNEQFF. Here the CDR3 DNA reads TGCGCCAGCAGCCCACAGGGGATCTACAATGAGCAGTTCTTC. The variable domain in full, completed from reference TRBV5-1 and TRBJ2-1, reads KAGVTQTPRYLIKTRGQQVTLSCSPISGHRSVSWYQQTPGQGLQFLFEYFSETQRNKGNFPGRFSGRQFSNSRSEMNVSTLELGDSALYLCASSPQGIYNEQFFGPGTRLTVL.

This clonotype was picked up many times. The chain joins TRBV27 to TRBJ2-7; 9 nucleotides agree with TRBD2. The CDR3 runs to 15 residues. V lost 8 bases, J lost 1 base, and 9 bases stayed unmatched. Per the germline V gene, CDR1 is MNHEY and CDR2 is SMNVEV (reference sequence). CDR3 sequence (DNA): TGTGCCAGCCAGAAGGTTACTAGCGGGTCCTACGAGCAGTACTTC. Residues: CASQKVTSGSYEQYF.

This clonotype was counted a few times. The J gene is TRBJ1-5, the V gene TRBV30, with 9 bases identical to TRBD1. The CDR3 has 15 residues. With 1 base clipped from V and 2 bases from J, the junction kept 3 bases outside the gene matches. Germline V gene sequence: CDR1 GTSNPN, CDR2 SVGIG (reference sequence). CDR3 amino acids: CAWSGGQGRNQPQHF. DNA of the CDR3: TGTGCCTGGAGTGGGGGACAGGGCCGCAATCAGCCCCAGCATTTT. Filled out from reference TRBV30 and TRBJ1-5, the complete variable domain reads SQTIHQWPATLVQPVGSPLSLECTVEGTSNPNLYWYRQAAGRGLQLLFYSVGIGQISSEVPQNLSASRPQDRQFILSSKKLLLSDSGFYLCAWSGGQGRNQPQHFGDGTRLSIL.

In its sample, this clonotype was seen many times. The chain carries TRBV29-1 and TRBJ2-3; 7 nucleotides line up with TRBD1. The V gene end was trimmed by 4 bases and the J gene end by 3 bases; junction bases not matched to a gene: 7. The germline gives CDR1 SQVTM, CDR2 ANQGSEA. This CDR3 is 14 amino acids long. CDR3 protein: CSVAGYRGTDTQYF. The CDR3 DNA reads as TGCAGCGTTGCGGGCTACAGGGGAACAGATACGCAGTATTTT.

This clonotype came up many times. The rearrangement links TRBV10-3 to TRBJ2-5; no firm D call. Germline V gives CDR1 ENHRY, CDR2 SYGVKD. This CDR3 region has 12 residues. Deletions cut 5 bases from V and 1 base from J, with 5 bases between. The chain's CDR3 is CAISWAQETQYF. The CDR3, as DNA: TGTGCCATCAGTTGGGCCCAAGAGACCCAGTACTTC.

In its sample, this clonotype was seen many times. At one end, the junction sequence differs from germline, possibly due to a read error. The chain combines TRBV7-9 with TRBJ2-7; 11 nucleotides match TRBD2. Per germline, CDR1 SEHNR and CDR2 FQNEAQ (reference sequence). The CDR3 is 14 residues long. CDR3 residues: CASSLAGGSSEQYF. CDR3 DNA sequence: TGTGCCAGCAGTCTAGCGGGAGGTTCCTCCGAGCAGTACTTC.

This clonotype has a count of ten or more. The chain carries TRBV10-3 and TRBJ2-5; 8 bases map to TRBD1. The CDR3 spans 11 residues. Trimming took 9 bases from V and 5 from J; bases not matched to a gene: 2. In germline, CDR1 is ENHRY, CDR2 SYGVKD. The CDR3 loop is CAIAGGETQYF. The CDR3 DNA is TGTGCCATAGCAGGGGGCGAGACCCAGTACTTC.

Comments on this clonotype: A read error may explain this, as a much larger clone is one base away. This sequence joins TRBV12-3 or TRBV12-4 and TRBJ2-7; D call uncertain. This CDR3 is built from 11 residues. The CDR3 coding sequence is TGTGACAGCAGTTTATCGGACGAGCAGTACTTC. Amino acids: CDSSLSDEQYF.

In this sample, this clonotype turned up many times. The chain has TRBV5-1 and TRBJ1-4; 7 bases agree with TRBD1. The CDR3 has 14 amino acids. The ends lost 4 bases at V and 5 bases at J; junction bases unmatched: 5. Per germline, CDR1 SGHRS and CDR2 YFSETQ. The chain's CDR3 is CASSQGQLNEKLFF. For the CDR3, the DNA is TGCGCCAGCAGCCAGGGACAGCTGAATGAAAAACTGTTTTTT.

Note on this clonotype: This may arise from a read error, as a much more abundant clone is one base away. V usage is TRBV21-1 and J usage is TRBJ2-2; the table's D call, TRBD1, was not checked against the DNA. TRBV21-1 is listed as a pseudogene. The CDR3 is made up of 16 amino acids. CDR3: CASSALTGTETGQLFF. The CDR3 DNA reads TGTGCCAGCAGCGCCCTGACCGGGACAGAAACCGGGCAGCTGTTTTTT.

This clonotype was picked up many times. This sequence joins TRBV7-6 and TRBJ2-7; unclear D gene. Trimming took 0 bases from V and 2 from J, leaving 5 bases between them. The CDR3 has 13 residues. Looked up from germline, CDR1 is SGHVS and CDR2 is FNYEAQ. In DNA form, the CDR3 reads TGTGCCAGCAGCTTAGCAGTTACCTACGAGCAGTACTTC. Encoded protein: CASSLAVTYEQYF.

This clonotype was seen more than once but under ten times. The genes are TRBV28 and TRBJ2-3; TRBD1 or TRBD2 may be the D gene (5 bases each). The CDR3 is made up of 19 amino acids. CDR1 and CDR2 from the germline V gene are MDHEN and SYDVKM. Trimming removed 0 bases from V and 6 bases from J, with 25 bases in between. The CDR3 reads CASSLWGDRWVSYLDTQYF. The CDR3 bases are TGTGCCAGCAGTTTATGGGGGGACCGTTGGGTATCATATCTTGATACGCAGTATTTT.

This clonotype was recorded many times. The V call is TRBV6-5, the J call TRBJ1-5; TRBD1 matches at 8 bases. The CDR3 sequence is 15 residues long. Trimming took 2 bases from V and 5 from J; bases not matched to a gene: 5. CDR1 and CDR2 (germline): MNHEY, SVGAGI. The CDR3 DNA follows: TGTGCCAGCAGTTACAGGGCAGGGGGCGATCAGCCCCAGCATTTT. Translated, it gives CASSYRAGGDQPQHF.

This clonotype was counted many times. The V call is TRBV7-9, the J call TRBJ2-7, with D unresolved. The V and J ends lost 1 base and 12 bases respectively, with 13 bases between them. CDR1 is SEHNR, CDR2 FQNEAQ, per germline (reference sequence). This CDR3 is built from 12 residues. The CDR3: CASSLGDTSRYF. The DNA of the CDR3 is TGTGCCAGCAGCTTAGGGGATACGAGTCGGTACTTC.

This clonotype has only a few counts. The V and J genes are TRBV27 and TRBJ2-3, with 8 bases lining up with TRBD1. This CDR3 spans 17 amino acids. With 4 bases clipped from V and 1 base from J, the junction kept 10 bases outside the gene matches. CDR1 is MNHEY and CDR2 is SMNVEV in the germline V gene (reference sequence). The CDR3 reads CASSSNRGWWGTDTQYF. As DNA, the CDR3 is TGTGCCAGCAGTTCCAACAGGGGGTGGTGGGGCACAGATACGCAGTATTTT.

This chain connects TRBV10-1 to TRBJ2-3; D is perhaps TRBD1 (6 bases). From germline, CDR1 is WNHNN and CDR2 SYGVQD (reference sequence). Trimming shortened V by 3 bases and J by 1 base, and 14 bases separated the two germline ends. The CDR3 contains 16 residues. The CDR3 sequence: CASSDLNRAGTDTQYF. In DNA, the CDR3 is TGCGCCAGCAGTGACCTTAACAGGGCGGGCACAGATACGCAGTATTTT.

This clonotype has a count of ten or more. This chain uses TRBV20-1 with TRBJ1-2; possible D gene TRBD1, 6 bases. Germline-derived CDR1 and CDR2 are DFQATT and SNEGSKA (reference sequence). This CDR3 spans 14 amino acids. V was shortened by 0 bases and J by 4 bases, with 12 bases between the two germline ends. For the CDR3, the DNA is TGCAGTGCTAGAGACAGGGGAAGGGTCTATGGCTACACCTTC. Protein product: CSARDRGRVYGYTF.

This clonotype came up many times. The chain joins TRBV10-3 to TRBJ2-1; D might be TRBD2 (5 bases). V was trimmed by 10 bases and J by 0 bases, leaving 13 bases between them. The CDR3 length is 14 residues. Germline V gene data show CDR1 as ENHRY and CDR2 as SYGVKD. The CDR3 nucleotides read TGTGCCACCGCCCCACTAGACTCCTACAATGAGCAGTTCTTC. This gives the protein CATAPLDSYNEQFF.

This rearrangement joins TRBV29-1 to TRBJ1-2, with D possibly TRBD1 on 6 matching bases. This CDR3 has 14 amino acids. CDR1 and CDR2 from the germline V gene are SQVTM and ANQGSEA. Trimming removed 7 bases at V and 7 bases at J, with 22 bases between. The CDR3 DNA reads TGCAGCGCCACCGTAGGAGGGAGCAGGGGTGGCTACACCTTC. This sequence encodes CSATVGGSRGGYTF.

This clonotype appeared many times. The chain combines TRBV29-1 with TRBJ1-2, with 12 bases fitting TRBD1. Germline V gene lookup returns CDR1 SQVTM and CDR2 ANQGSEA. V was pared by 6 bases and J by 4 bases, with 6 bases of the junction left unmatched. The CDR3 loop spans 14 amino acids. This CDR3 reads CSVDGTGGLYGYTF. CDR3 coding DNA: TGCAGCGTGGACGGGACAGGGGGCCTCTATGGCTACACCTTC. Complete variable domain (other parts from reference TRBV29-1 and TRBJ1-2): SAVISQKPSRDICQRGTSLTIQCQVDSQVTMMFWYRQQPGQSLTLIATANQGSEATYESGFVIDKFPISRPNLTFSTLTVSNMSPEDSSIYLCSVDGTGGLYGYTFGSGTRLTVV.

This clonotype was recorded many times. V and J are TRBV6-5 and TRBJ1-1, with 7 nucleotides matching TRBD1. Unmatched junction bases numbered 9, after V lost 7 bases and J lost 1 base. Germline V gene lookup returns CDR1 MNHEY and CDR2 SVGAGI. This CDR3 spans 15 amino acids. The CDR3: CASTLLGTANTEAFF. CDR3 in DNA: TGTGCCAGCACCCTTCTCGGGACAGCGAACACTGAAGCTTTCTTT.

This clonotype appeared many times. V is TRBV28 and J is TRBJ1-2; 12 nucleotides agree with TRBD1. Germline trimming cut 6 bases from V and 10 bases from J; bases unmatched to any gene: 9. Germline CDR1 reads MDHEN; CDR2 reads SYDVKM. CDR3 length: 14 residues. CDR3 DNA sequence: TGTGCCAGCAGCCCCCCGGGACAGGGGGCTTCCTACACCTTC. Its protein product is CASSPPGQGASYTF.

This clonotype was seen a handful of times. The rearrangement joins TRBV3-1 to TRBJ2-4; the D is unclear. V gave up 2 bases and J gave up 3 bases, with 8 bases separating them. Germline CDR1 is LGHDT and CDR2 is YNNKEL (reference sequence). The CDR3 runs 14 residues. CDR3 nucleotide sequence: TGTGCCAGCAGCCAATGTACGGGCAAAAACATTCAGTACTTC. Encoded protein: CASSQCTGKNIQYF. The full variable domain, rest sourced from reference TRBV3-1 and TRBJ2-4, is DTAVSQTPKYLVTQMGNDKSIKCEQNLGHDTMYWYKQDSKKFLKIMFSYNNKELIINETVPNRFSPKSPDKAHLNLHINSLELGDSAVYFCASSQCTGKNIQYFGAGTRLSVL.